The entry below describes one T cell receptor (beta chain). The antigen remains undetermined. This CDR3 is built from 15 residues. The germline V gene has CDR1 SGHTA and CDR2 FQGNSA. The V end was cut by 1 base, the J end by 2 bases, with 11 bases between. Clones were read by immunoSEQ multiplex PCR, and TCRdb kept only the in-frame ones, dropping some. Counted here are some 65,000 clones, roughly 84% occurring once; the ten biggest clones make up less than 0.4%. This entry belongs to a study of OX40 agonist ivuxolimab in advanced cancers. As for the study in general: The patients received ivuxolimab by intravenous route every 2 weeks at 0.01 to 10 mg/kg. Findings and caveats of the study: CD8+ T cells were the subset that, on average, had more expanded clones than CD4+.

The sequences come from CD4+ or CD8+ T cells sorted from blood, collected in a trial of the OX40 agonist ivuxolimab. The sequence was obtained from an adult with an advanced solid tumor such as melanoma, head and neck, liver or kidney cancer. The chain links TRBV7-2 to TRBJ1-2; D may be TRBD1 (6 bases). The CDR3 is CASSLVTGANYGYTF. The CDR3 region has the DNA TGTGCCAGCAGCTTAGTGACGGGGGCGAACTATGGCTACACCTTC.